This entry describes one T cell receptor (beta chain). Its antigen target is currently unknown. Base qualities are not at hand, and no much larger clone is one base apart. Using the deep immunoSEQ assay, multiplex PCR amplified TCR CDR3 regions from genomic DNA. Extracted genomic DNA from each cell subset was distributed evenly across all wells of several immunoSEQ 96-well plates, and each plate was treated as a replicate. For sorted subsets, roughly 190 ng of genomic DNA, equivalent to around 30,000 T cell genomes, went into each replicate PCR. Purified libraries were measured with a Qubit 3.0 fluorometer, size-checked on a Bioanalyzer 2100, and measured again with the KAPA Library Quantification kit. Each immunoSEQ 96-well plate was sequenced on its own single-read 150-cycle Illumina NextSeq 550 flow cell. On the authors' methods: Because the immunoSEQ output included only junctional sequences and no quality scores, the filtering could not be the same as the filtering used for full-length reads. Sequences were annotated with PyIR, a Python wrapper for IgBLAST v1.9, and V/J genes and CDR3 were assigned using IMGT germline references. Reads were removed for weak V/J assignments (E-value above 1e-6), missing CDR3, stop codons, out-of-frame junctions, or ambiguous translated residues. V3J clonotypes were defined as sequences sharing an identical inferred V gene, J gene, and CDR3 amino acid sequence. Percentage overlap between repertoires was calculated by dividing the number of shared unique clonotypes by the size of the smaller repertoire. RTK rarefaction, the Chao1 estimator, and Recon v2.1 estimates of unobserved clonotypes were used to assess repertoire richness. For all TCRbeta clonotypes obtained by the gDNA method from several donors, generation probabilities were computed with OLGA. TCRdb limited this immuneACCESS table to in-frame rearrangements with V and J called. A share of clones is missing; checked studies link under half to unresolved V genes, and the rest is unexplained. The V and J calls and clone size come from that table; D and trimming were worked out from the DNA. This sample has just over 2,000,000 clones in its table, and about 95% of those were observed once. The ten largest clones represent roughly 0.13% of the sample.

Healthy HIV-negative adults with no recently reported acute infections or vaccinations were included as donors. Every donor was a Caucasian adult living in Nashville, Tennessee, USA. Magnetic negative selection was used to enrich CD4+ T cells, after which naive cells were positively selected on CD45RA and the negative fraction became the memory subset. Blood was obtained by leukapheresis, after which PBMCs were separated by Ficoll-Histopaque density gradient centrifugation and cryopreserved in liquid nitrogen vapor phase. Analytical flow cytometry was used to check the purity and quantity of each magnetically sorted T cell population. Genomic DNA was isolated from every sorted fraction and measured by UV absorbance on a Nanodrop 2000c. This entry comes from a study of shared clonotypes between healthy human individuals (dated by TCRdb to the early 2020s). About the study as a whole: The cohort comprised a couple of women and a few men aged 18 to 49 years. Per donor, three plates each were used for CD4 naive and CD4 memory, two for CD8 naive, and one for CD8 memory. Blood TCR repertoires of five healthy adults were deeply sequenced to estimate repertoire size and the extent of clonotype sharing between individuals. Libraries were prepared and TCR repertoires were sequenced by different laboratories using diverse techniques, in order to increase sequencing depth and limit assay-specific biases. Leukapheresis yielded between about 0.85 and 9.5 billion PBMCs per donor.

Overall results and qualifications from the work: Across a handful of donors, about 5.2% of naive CD4, around 3.5% of naive CD8, 2.3% of memory CD4, and approximately 0.4% of memory CD8 clonotypes were shared. Compared with non-shared clonotypes, the clonotypes found in all four sorted-subset donors had higher generation probabilities. Larger estimated clonotype richness was generally found for naive subsets than for memory subsets. The small number of donors limited the genetic and exposure-history diversity represented. Incomplete sequencing was indicated by rarefaction of sorted-subset datasets, despite the large sequencing depth. Based on pairwise subsampling, the degree of clonotype sharing among donors was expected to be affected by sequencing depth. Sampling was limited to blood, and TCR repertoires in tissue likely differ from TCR repertoires in blood.

The CDR3 runs 15 residues from the cysteine to the phenylalanine. Kept here is only the CDR3 DNA, which spans 45 bases and is read in frame from base 1. The trim is 8 bases for V and 0 bases for J, with a gap of 11 bases between the germline ends. CDR1 SNHLY and CDR2 FYNNEI are derived from the germline V gene. The TCR was taken from a man between 18 and 35 years old in good health. The V gene is TRBV2 and the J gene is TRBJ2-6; matching of 5 bases hints at TRBD2 as the D gene. The sample was naive CD4+ T cells sorted from blood. The sample's cell subset or site label, in plain terms: CD45RA+ positively selected. The nucleotide sequence is TGTGCCAGCGGGAGACAAAGCTCTGGGGCCAACGTCCTGACTTTC. Translated, this gives CASGRQSSGANVLTF.